The 5 T cell receptor beta chains below were found in one sample sequenced in a study of T cell responses to AZD1222 COVID-19 vaccine. Using immunoSEQ multiplex PCR, the repertoire was profiled, and TCRdb retains in-frame clones only, with some absent. The sample shows about 190,000 clones, approximately 90% of them seen only once. Material: peripheral blood, obtained on day 0 of AZD1222 vaccination. The receptors were gathered from an adult in good health.

A note on this clone: This clone may be a read error of a much larger clone one base away. This chain connects TRBV7-2 to TRBJ2-2; no clear D. The germline V and J ends were trimmed by 3 bases and 3 bases, with 2 bases remaining between them. The germline CDR1 and CDR2 sequences are SGHTA and FQGNSA. This CDR3 is built from 12 residues. This CDR3 reads CASSLDTGELFF. The CDR3 DNA reads as TGTGCCAGCAGCTTGGACACCGGGGAGCTGTTTTTT.

The chain joins TRBV19 to TRBJ1-5, with D uncertain. Germline V gene lookup returns CDR1 LNHDA and CDR2 SQIVND (reference sequence). V gave up 3 bases and J gave up 6 bases, with 24 bases separating them. The CDR3 length is 18 residues. The CDR3 DNA reads TGTGCCAGTAGTATTAGTGGGCTCCGGGTAAACGGCGGTCAGCCCCAGCATTTT. Translation gives CASSISGLRVNGGQPQHF.

This chain connects TRBV19 to TRBJ1-2; no firm D call. Germline loops: CDR1 LNHDA, CDR2 SQIVND (reference sequence). The germline V and J ends were trimmed by 3 bases and 3 bases, with 14 bases remaining between them. This CDR3 is built from 15 residues. The CDR3 DNA is TGTGCCAGTAGTATTAGTTGGCAGTTCGACTATGGCTACACCTTC. Translation: CASSISWQFDYGYTF. Together with reference TRBV19 and TRBJ1-2, the CDR3 gives the full variable domain: DGGITQSPKYLFRKEGQNVTLSCEQNLNHDAMYWYRQDPGQGLRLIYYSQIVNDFQKGDIAEGYSVSREKKESFPLTVTSAQKNPTAFYLCASSISWQFDYGYTFGSGTRLTVV.

The chain is built from TRBV19 and TRBJ1-4, with D possibly being TRBD1 (5 bases). CDR3 length: 16 residues. V gave up 0 bases and J gave up 3 bases, with 11 bases separating them. The germline V gene has CDR1 LNHDA and CDR2 SQIVND (reference sequence). As DNA, the CDR3 is TGTGCCAGTAGTATAGATCATGGGGGATCTAATGAAAAACTGTTTTTT. This encodes CASSIDHGGSNEKLFF.

The chain recombines TRBV25-1 with TRBJ2-3; D ambiguous. With 1 base removed from V and 0 bases from J, the gap between germline ends came to 11 bases. The germline gives CDR1 MGHDK, CDR2 SYGVNS. CDR3 length equals 16 residues. CDR3 coding DNA: TGTGCCAGCAGTGAATCAAGGCGCGCTAGCACAGATACGCAGTATTTT. The encoded protein is CASSESRRASTDTQYF.